Sequencing of this T cell receptor beta chain was carried out in a study of blood T cell repertoires in COVID-19. Overall study: There were acute and convalescent COVID-19 samples, and they came from the United States, Italy and Spain. The cDNA or gDNA used as material had been derived from T cells, B-cell-depleted T cells, or PBMCs.

The germline gives CDR1 SGDLS, CDR2 YYNGEE. V dropped 3 bases and J dropped 7; count of bases not matched to a gene: 10. CDR3 length: 16 amino acids. Original processing notes: Reference gene primers were amplified, and this amplification served to estimate nucleated cell counts. Using immunoSEQ multiplex PCR, the repertoire was profiled, and TCRdb retains in-frame clones only, with some absent. Clone size and V and J calls were adopted from that table, with D and trimming inferred from the DNA. The profile shows around 300,000 clones, 70% to 90% of them singletons. This clonotype was obtained from a woman aged 70-85 years with acute or convalescent COVID-19. The chain carries TRBV9 and TRBJ1-6, with TRBD1 matching 7 bases. The sequencing input was peripheral blood. The CDR3 DNA follows: TGTGCCAGCAGCGGCCCCGGGACAGTCCAAAATTCACCCCTCCACTTT. Encoded protein: CASSGPGTVQNSPLHF.